This TCR beta chain stems from a study of blood T cell repertoires in COVID-19. Clinical histories supplied by participants themselves formed the basis of cohort assignment. Recovered participants had two consecutive negative NP/OP PCR tests, healthcare professional clearance, or symptom resolution. CDR1 is MNHEY, CDR2 SVGAGI, per germline. J lost 10 bases, V lost 5 bases, and 12 bases had no gene match. The CDR3 length is 15 residues. Per the study methods: Quantification of nucleated cells was approximated via reference gene primer amplification. Here immunoSEQ multiplex PCR was the method, and the copy in TCRdb shows in-frame clones only, minus some. V, J and clone size are taken as reported in that table, and D and trimming were inferred from the DNA itself. The sample records about 220,000 clones, around 90% being singletons. This clone was found once.

The sequenced sample was PBMCs or T cells enriched from blood (not recorded which). The receptor comes from a woman aged 25 to 39 who had recovered from COVID-19. V and J are TRBV6-5 and TRBJ2-2, with TRBD2 identical over 8 bases. The CDR3 DNA is TGTGCCAGCAGTCCACCGGGACTAGAATTGGAGGAGCTGTTTTTT. Protein sequence: CASSPPGLELEELFF.